Each of the 15 T cell receptor beta chains below was sequenced from the same sample in a study of OX40 agonist ivuxolimab in advanced cancers. Libraries were built with the immunoSEQ multiplex PCR assay. The source is immuneACCESS, and TCRdb retained only in-frame sequences with V and J called. Part of the clones is not carried over; for the studies checked, unresolved V genes explain less than half of this, and the remainder is unexplained. This sample gives around 67,000 clones in total; approximately 89% of them show up just once. 2.2% of the sample lies in the top ten. The sequenced sample was CD4+ or CD8+ T cells sorted from blood, obtained in a trial of the OX40 agonist ivuxolimab. The receptors stem from an adult with an advanced solid tumor such as melanoma, head and neck, liver or kidney cancer.

The chain couples TRBV7-9 to TRBJ1-1; the D gene is possibly TRBD1 (5 bases). The CDR3 has 14 residues. Trimming shortened V by 5 bases and J by 1 base, and 11 bases separated the two germline ends. The germline V gene has CDR1 SEHNR and CDR2 FQNEAQ (reference sequence). CDR3 residues: CASSEGLKNTEAFF. Written as DNA, the CDR3 is TGTGCCAGCAGCGAGGGACTGAAGAACACTGAAGCTTTCTTT.

The chain joins TRBV10-1 to TRBJ2-7, with TRBD2 identical over 9 bases. The CDR3 totals 15 residues. The germline gives CDR1 WNHNN, CDR2 SYGVQD (reference sequence). The trim removed 5 bases at V and 6 bases at J, leaving 11 bases unmatched. The CDR3 protein is CASSSSGSTTIEQYF. The CDR3 bases are TGCGCCAGCAGTAGTAGCGGGAGCACGACGATCGAGCAGTACTTC.

V gene TRBV28 combines with J gene TRBJ1-2; 7 bases align to TRBD1. Germline assignment: CDR1 MDHEN and CDR2 SYDVKM. This CDR3 is 15 amino acids long. V shed 5 bases, J shed 7 bases, and the junction held 13 bases outside the gene matches. In DNA, the CDR3 is TGTGCCAGCAGTCTCCGCCAGGGGGGTCTTGGTGGCTACACCTTC. It translates to CASSLRQGGLGGYTF.

This clone was found a few times. The chain carries TRBV19 and TRBJ2-5, with TRBD2 identical over 10 bases. V trimming: 6 bases; J trimming: 5 bases; junction bases outside the gene matches: 9. Germline V gene data show CDR1 as LNHDA and CDR2 as SQIVND (reference sequence). The length of the CDR3 is 15 residues. This CDR3 reads CASSRTSGNLETQYF. The CDR3 region has the DNA TGTGCCAGTAGCCGGACTAGCGGAAACCTTGAGACCCAGTACTTC.

This clone was picked up one time. V is TRBV2 and J is TRBJ2-3; possibly TRBD1 or TRBD2 for D (7 bases each). The CDR3 is 15 residues long. Between the trimmed V and J ends, which lost 3 bases and 6 bases, there was a span of 16 bases. The V gene's germline CDR1 is SNHLY and CDR2 FYNNEI. The CDR3 reads CASSEQGGSWDTQYF. Written as DNA, the CDR3 is TGTGCCAGCAGTGAGCAGGGGGGGTCTTGGGATACGCAGTATTTT.

The chain links TRBV6-5 to TRBJ2-7, with D tentatively TRBD1 (6 bases). V was cut by 6 bases and J by 7 bases, with 10 bases left in between. CDR1 and CDR2 (germline): MNHEY, SVGAGI. CDR3 length equals 11 residues. The CDR3 region has the DNA TGTGCCAGCAGCCGTGGGACAGAGCAGTACTTC. It yields the protein CASSRGTEQYF.

The chain joins TRBV5-4 to TRBJ2-5, with D hard to call. In germline, CDR1 is SGHNT, CDR2 YYREEE (reference sequence). The CDR3 is 15 residues long. Trimming stripped 4 bases from V and 4 bases from J, with 17 bases between. CDR3: CASSLPGPSGETQYF. The CDR3 bases are TGTGCCAGCAGCCTCCCCGGCCCATCCGGAGAGACCCAGTACTTC.

This clone showed up just a few times. The sample has other DNA sequences that encode this CDR3 too. The chain joins TRBV11-3 to TRBJ2-3; D unclear. The length of the CDR3 is 14 residues. V was clipped by 1 base and J by 4 bases, with 9 bases between them. The germline CDR1 and CDR2 sequences are SGHNT and YENEEA. DNA of the CDR3: TGTGCCAGCAGCTTAGTAGCCGGAGCAGATACGCAGTATTTT. The encoded protein is CASSLVAGADTQYF.

This clone was detected only once. The chain employs TRBV4-2 and TRBJ2-7, with D possibly matching TRBD1 (6 bases). CDR3 size: 13 residues. CDR1 and CDR2 from the germline V gene are LGHNA and YNFKEQ. V dropped 8 bases and J dropped 5 bases, with 16 bases sitting between them. The DNA for the CDR3 is TGTGCCAGCGGGAGTTACAGGGAGCACGAGCAGTACTTC. This codes for CASGSYREHEQYF.

The chain combines TRBV5-4 with TRBJ2-6, with TRBD1 as a possible D gene (6 bases). This CDR3 region has 18 residues. V was cut by 0 bases and J by 0 bases, with 13 bases left in between. Germline loops: CDR1 SGHNT, CDR2 YYREEE (reference sequence). The DNA of the CDR3 is TGTGCCAGCAGCTTGGTAGGGGGTTATGGCTCTGGGGCCAACGTCCTGACTTTC. Protein: CASSLVGGYGSGANVLTF.

The chain combines TRBV20-1 with TRBJ2-1; no reliable D call. V was cut by 5 bases and J by 9 bases, with 8 bases left in between. Germline-derived CDR1 and CDR2 are DFQATT and SNEGSKA (reference sequence). This CDR3 contains 10 residues. The CDR3 nucleotides read TGCAGTGCTGACGGCTTTGAGCAGTTCTTC. The encoded protein is CSADGFEQFF.

The rearrangement joins TRBV6-1 to TRBJ1-1; perhaps TRBD1 as D (6 bases). This CDR3 spans 17 amino acids. Germline-derived CDR1 and CDR2 are MNHNS and SASEGT. Trimming cost V 4 bases and J 8 bases, with 26 bases left between them. The CDR3 here is CASSGAQGLRALIEAFF. As DNA, the CDR3 is TGTGCCAGCAGTGGAGCTCAGGGGTTAAGGGCGTTAATAGAAGCTTTCTTT.

The chain combines TRBV6-5 with TRBJ2-1, with 14 nucleotides matching TRBD2. This CDR3 has 15 amino acids. From germline, CDR1 is MNHEY and CDR2 SVGAGI. The trim removed 5 bases at V and 5 bases at J, leaving 2 bases unmatched. CDR3 residues: CASSRLAGGNNEQFF. For the CDR3, the DNA is TGTGCCAGCAGTCGACTAGCGGGAGGGAACAATGAGCAGTTCTTC.

The rearrangement uses TRBV15 and TRBJ1-4, with D unresolved. With 0 bases removed from V and 7 bases from J, the gap between germline ends came to 9 bases. The CDR3 is 14 residues long. Germline lookup yields CDR1 LNHNV and CDR2 YYDKDF (reference sequence). CDR3 in DNA: TGTGCCACCAGCAGAGATTCCGGAGGTGAAAAACTGTTTTTT. The encoded protein is CATSRDSGGEKLFF.

In this sample, this clone turned up once. The chain links TRBV11-3 to TRBJ1-1; D ambiguous. The V and J ends lost 3 bases and 3 bases respectively, with 8 bases between them. This CDR3 region has 13 residues. Germline CDR1 and CDR2: SGHNT and YENEEA. CDR3 region: CASSFVGDTEAFF. The CDR3 nucleotides are TGTGCCAGCAGCTTTGTTGGAGACACTGAAGCTTTCTTT.